This entry lists 21 T cell receptor beta chains sequenced from one sample in a study of multiple sclerosis patients with progressive multifocal leukoencephalopathy. Specified time point: before natalizumab initiation. Only in-frame clones appear in the TCRdb table, and some are missing; sequencing was by immunoSEQ multiplex PCR. The table includes about 30,000 clones, over 90% detected once. Sequences were obtained from PBMCs. These receptors all come from a man aged 25 to 40 with multiple sclerosis.

The chain employs TRBV4-3 and TRBJ2-1, with 14 bases matching TRBD2. The CDR3 covers 17 residues. The germline V gene has CDR1 LGHNA and CDR2 YSLEER. The V and J ends lost 4 bases and 4 bases, in that order; junction bases with no gene match: 6. CDR3 bases: TGCGCCAGCAGCCTGCGACTAGCGGGAGGGCCTTACAATGAGCAGTTCTTC. It encodes CASSLRLAGGPYNEQFF.

The count of this clone is one. The chain joins TRBV4-3 to TRBJ1-1; 8 bases line up with TRBD1. Germline-derived CDR1 and CDR2 are LGHNA and YSLEER. The trim removed 1 base at V and 1 base at J, leaving 5 bases unmatched. This CDR3 contains 16 residues. Here the CDR3 reads CASSQGHTGGNTEAFF. The CDR3 DNA sequence: TGCGCCAGCAGCCAAGGGCATACAGGGGGGAACACTGAAGCTTTCTTT.

The chain couples TRBV29-1 to TRBJ2-7, with 11 bases lining up with TRBD2. Trimming took 7 bases from V and 6 from J; bases not matched to a gene: 8. The CDR3 extends over 13 amino acids. The germline V gene has CDR1 SQVTM and CDR2 ANQGSEA. The CDR3 nucleotides read TGCAGCGCCCTTAGCGGGAGGGAAAGCGAGCAGTACGTC. Protein sequence: CSALSGRESEQYV.

Note on this clone: The same CDR3 is also encoded by other DNA sequences in this sample. The chain has TRBV6-6 and TRBJ1-5, with D tentatively TRBD1 (6 bases). CDR1 and CDR2 (germline): MNHNY, SVGAGI (reference sequence). Trimming left V 0 bases short and J 7 bases short, with 13 bases between. The CDR3 spans 15 residues. The CDR3 DNA reads as TGTGCCAGCAGTTACTCCCGGGGGGCAGGGCAGCCCCAGCATTTT. It is translated as CASSYSRGAGQPQHF.

The chain links TRBV28 to TRBJ2-1; TRBD1 matches 9 bases. From germline, CDR1 is MDHEN and CDR2 SYDVKM. Trimming cost V 8 bases and J 0 bases; bases outside gene matches: 5. The CDR3 is 15 residues long. The CDR3 bases are TGTGCCAGCGGGGGACAGGGTAGCTCCTACAATGAGCAGTTCTTC. Translated: CASGGQGSSYNEQFF.

This clone came up once. This chain uses TRBV30 with TRBJ1-1, with 7 nucleotides matching TRBD1. The trim removed 5 bases at V and 6 bases at J, leaving 9 bases unmatched. CDR1 and CDR2 from the germline V gene are GTSNPN and SVGIG (reference sequence). This CDR3 contains 13 residues. In DNA form, the CDR3 reads TGTGCCTGGGCCATCCACCAGGGGGCTGAAGCTTTCTTT. Its translation: CAWAIHQGAEAFF.

The chain uses TRBV19 and TRBJ2-2; 10 bases fit TRBD1. Germline assignment: CDR1 LNHDA and CDR2 SQIVND (reference sequence). J gave up 7 bases and V 5 bases, and 4 bases lay outside the gene matches. The CDR3 is 14 residues long. The CDR3 region has the DNA TGTGCCAGTAGTGCGGGACAGGGGCTCGGGGAGCTGTTTTTT. The encoded protein is CASSAGQGLGELFF.

The chain uses TRBV7-9 and TRBJ2-3; D assignment may be TRBD1 or TRBD2 (5 bases each). V shed 3 bases and J shed 6 bases, with 16 bases lying between them. From germline, CDR1 is SEHNR and CDR2 FQNEAQ (reference sequence). The length of the CDR3 is 15 residues. CDR3 DNA sequence: TGTGCCAGCAGCTTGGCCCGGAATTGGGGGGATACGCAGTATTTT. Translation: CASSLARNWGDTQYF.

The chain joins TRBV6-5 to TRBJ2-7; D ambiguous. The CDR3 runs to 11 residues. Germline CDR1 reads MNHEY; CDR2 reads SVGAGI. V was trimmed by 6 bases and J by 5 bases, leaving 8 bases between them. CDR3 nucleotides: TGTGCCAGCAGGGGTGGGGACGAGCAGTACTTC. It codes for CASRGGDEQYF.

The chain joins TRBV10-2 to TRBJ2-1, with 9 nucleotides matching TRBD1. J was trimmed by 7 bases and V by 0 bases; bases with no gene match: 4. The V gene's germline CDR1 is WSHSY and CDR2 SAAADI. The CDR3 loop spans 15 amino acids. CDR3 amino acids: CASSESGQGDNEQFF. Written as DNA, the CDR3 is TGCGCCAGCAGTGAGTCGGGACAGGGCGATAATGAGCAGTTCTTC.

This sequence joins TRBV5-6 and TRBJ2-7; possibly TRBD1 or TRBD2 for D (5 bases each). The CDR3 has 15 residues. Germline assignment: CDR1 SGHDT and CDR2 YYEEEE. V was cut by 4 bases and J by 10 bases, with 24 bases left in between. The CDR3 coding sequence is TGTGCCAGCAGCCCGGCCGGGACGGACATTGGCGGACAGTACTTC. Amino acids: CASSPAGTDIGGQYF.

The chain uses TRBV4-2 and TRBJ2-2; no firm D call. V lost 0 bases, J lost 0 bases, and 5 bases lay in between. CDR1 is LGHNA and CDR2 is YNFKEQ in the germline V gene. The CDR3 covers 15 residues. The CDR3 loop is CASSQEFSNTGELFF. DNA of the CDR3: TGTGCCAGCAGCCAAGAATTCTCGAACACCGGGGAGCTGTTTTTT.

This rearrangement joins TRBV12-5 to TRBJ2-7; TRBD1 aligns across 8 bases. V lost 2 bases and J lost 6; bases outside the gene matches: 12. CDR3 size: 16 residues. Germline V gives CDR1 LGHNT, CDR2 FRNRAP. CDR3 sequence (DNA): TGTGCTAGTGGTTTGACCTTGACAGGGGCGCCCTCCGAGCAGTACTTC. This encodes CASGLTLTGAPSEQYF.

The CDR3 DNA reads as TGTGCCAGTACCCAACTAGCGGGAAGGAGCTCCTACAATGAGCAGTTCTTC. Translating it yields CASTQLAGRSSYNEQFF. J is TRBJ2-1 and V is TRBV19; 10 bases agree with TRBD2. In germline, CDR1 is LNHDA, CDR2 SQIVND (reference sequence). CDR3 length: 17 amino acids. V lost 7 bases and J lost 0; bases outside the gene matches: 9.

The gene calls are TRBV7-2 and TRBJ2-1; D unclear. CDR1 is SGHTA and CDR2 is FQGNSA in the germline V gene. Deletions cut 5 bases from V and 1 base from J, with 9 bases between. The CDR3 totals 14 residues. The CDR3 nucleotides are TGTGCCAGCAGCCCTATGGCTTCCTACAATGAGCAGTTCTTC. It specifies CASSPMASYNEQFF.

The chain uses TRBV6-1 and TRBJ2-6; a possible D gene is TRBD2 (6 bases). Per the germline V gene, CDR1 is MNHNS and CDR2 is SASEGT. The CDR3 sequence is 15 residues long. Trimming left V 8 bases short and J 2 bases short, with 13 bases between. CDR3 sequence reads: CASLSGVTGANVLTF. Here the CDR3 DNA reads TGTGCCAGCCTCTCGGGGGTTACTGGGGCCAACGTCCTGACTTTC.

In its sample, this clone was seen once. The chain has TRBV19 and TRBJ2-3; D call uncertain. The CDR3 is made up of 14 amino acids. The germline V gene encodes CDR1 LNHDA and CDR2 SQIVND (reference sequence). V lost 7 bases, J lost 10 bases, and 21 bases lay in between. The CDR3 DNA follows: TGTGCCAGTACCCCAGTGGCAGGCGGTTTGGCGCAGTATTTT. Protein product: CASTPVAGGLAQYF. Using reference TRBV19 and TRBJ2-3 for the parts outside the CDR3, the full variable domain is DGGITQSPKYLFRKEGQNVTLSCEQNLNHDAMYWYRQDPGQGLRLIYYSQIVNDFQKGDIAEGYSVSREKKESFPLTVTSAQKNPTAFYLCASTPVAGGLAQYFGPGTRLTVL.

This chain joins TRBV2 and TRBJ1-2, with unresolved D. Per the germline V gene, CDR1 is SNHLY and CDR2 is FYNNEI. Trimming removed 5 bases at V and 3 bases at J, with 4 bases between. The CDR3 extends over 11 amino acids. The CDR3 here is CASSPYYGYTF. The CDR3 nucleotides are TGTGCCAGCAGTCCCTACTATGGCTACACCTTC. The whole variable domain, remainder taken from reference TRBV2 and TRBJ1-2, is EPEVTQTPSHQVTQMGQEVILRCVPISNHLYFYWYRQILGQKVEFLVSFYNNEISEKSEIFDDQFSVERPDGSNFTLKIRSTKLEDSAMYFCASSPYYGYTFGSGTRLTVV.

This sequence joins TRBV4-3 and TRBJ1-3; D uncertain. Trimming removed 0 bases at V and 2 bases at J, with 2 bases between. This CDR3 has 13 residues. The germline V gene has CDR1 LGHNA and CDR2 YSLEER. DNA for the CDR3: TGCGCCAGCAGCCAAGAGACTGGAAACACCATATATTTT. This encodes CASSQETGNTIYF.

The chain is built from TRBV4-1 and TRBJ2-2, with a possible D match to TRBD1 (6 bases). Per the germline V gene, CDR1 is MGHRA and CDR2 is YSYEKL. This CDR3 has 16 amino acids. V lost 4 bases and J lost 3, with 15 bases in between. The CDR3 region is CASSPRPRGDTGELFF. In nucleotides, the CDR3 is TGCGCCAGCAGCCCCCGACCCAGGGGCGACACCGGGGAGCTGTTTTTT.

J is TRBJ1-3 and V is TRBV5-1; D perhaps matches TRBD1 (6 bases). Trimming stripped 4 bases from V and 4 bases from J, with 18 bases between. Germline loops: CDR1 SGHRS, CDR2 YFSETQ. The CDR3 is 16 residues long. As DNA, the CDR3 is TGCGCCAGCAGCATGCAAAATACAGGGCTCGGAAACACCATATATTTT. Translating gives CASSMQNTGLGNTIYF.